Presented here are 16 T cell receptor beta chains from one specimen sequenced in a study of monozygotic twins with inflammatory bowel disease. TCRdb re-called the 5' RACE reads; every CDR3 protein appears as one record, without DNA. Its table lists approximately 390,000 distinct CDR3 sequences. The sample consisted of blood. The receptors here all came from a human donor with ulcerative colitis or Crohn's disease, or a healthy co-twin of an affected twin (not recorded which).

This sequence joins TRBV5-4 and TRBJ2-7; TCRdb lists TRBD2, though no DNA is available to test this call. The CDR3 totals 15 residues. Per the germline V gene, CDR1 is SGHNT and CDR2 is YYREEE (reference sequence). CDR3 sequence: CASSLKGLAGDEQYF. The whole variable domain, remainder taken from reference TRBV5-4 and TRBJ2-7, is ETGVTQSPTHLIKTRGQQVTLRCSSQSGHNTVSWYQQALGQGPQFIFQYYREEENGRGNFPPRFSGLQFPNYSSELNVNALELDDSALYLCASSLKGLAGDEQYFGPGTRLTVT.

J is TRBJ2-7 and V is TRBV20-1; TCRdb's D gene call, TRBD1, goes unchecked for lack of DNA. Germline CDR1 is DFQATT and CDR2 is SNEGSKA (reference sequence). This CDR3 region has 13 residues. CDR3 residues: CSANWGMGLEQYF.

The chain combines TRBV5-1 with TRBJ2-5; TCRdb selects TRBD1, and the lack of DNA leaves this call unchecked. The CDR3 runs to 13 residues. Per germline, CDR1 SGHRS and CDR2 YFSETQ. Here the CDR3 reads CASSGDRKETQYF.

This chain links TRBV7-9 with TRBJ1-6; TCRdb's assignment of TRBD1 cannot be checked, as there is no DNA. Germline-derived CDR1 and CDR2 are SEHNR and FQNEAQ (reference sequence). This CDR3 contains 16 residues. CDR3 sequence reads: CASSFTRGMGNSPLHF.

The chain is built from TRBV20-1 and TRBJ2-2; the D call from TCRdb, TRBD2, cannot be confirmed without DNA. Germline values: CDR1 DFQATT, CDR2 SNEGSKA (reference sequence). This CDR3 is built from 14 residues. CDR3 sequence: CSASLVANTGELFF.

V and J are TRBV20-1 and TRBJ2-7; the TCRdb call, TRBD2, lacks DNA for checking. Germline CDR1 DFQATT, CDR2 SNEGSKA (reference sequence). CDR3 length equals 17 residues. CDR3 in amino acids: CSAMGPTRKKASYEQYF.

The V and J genes are TRBV5-1 and TRBJ2-2. The germline gives CDR1 SGHRS, CDR2 YFSETQ. The CDR3 covers 13 residues. The CDR3 region is CASSPTVSGELFF.

J is TRBJ2-3 and V is TRBV15. Germline CDR1 is LNHNV and CDR2 is YYDKDF (reference sequence). CDR3 length equals 16 residues. CDR3 region: CATSRDSAGGRDTQYF.

The rearrangement links TRBV10-3 to TRBJ2-3; TCRdb returns TRBD2, unconfirmable since there is no DNA. From germline, CDR1 is ENHRY and CDR2 SYGVKD. The CDR3 spans 16 residues. CDR3 sequence reads: CAISEERGAFTDTQYF.

V and J are TRBV5-1 and TRBJ2-5. The CDR3 runs to 13 residues. Germline CDR1 is SGHRS and CDR2 is YFSETQ. The CDR3 sequence: CANSPGTQETQYF.

The chain combines TRBV12-3 or TRBV12-4 with TRBJ1-5; no DNA is available, so the TRBD1 call from TCRdb remains unchecked. The CDR3 is 14 residues long. CDR3 amino acids: CASSLRQGREPQHF.

The rearrangement joins TRBV5-1 to TRBJ1-6; the TCRdb call, TRBD1, lacks DNA for checking. CDR3 length: 16 residues. CDR1 SGHRS and CDR2 YFSETQ come from the germline V gene. CDR3 amino acids: CASSLDPGALDSPLHF. Using reference TRBV5-1 and TRBJ1-6 for the parts outside the CDR3, the full variable domain is KAGVTQTPRYLIKTRGQQVTLSCSPISGHRSVSWYQQTPGQGLQFLFEYFSETQRNKGNFPGRFSGRQFSNSRSEMNVSTLELGDSALYLCASSLDPGALDSPLHFGNGTRLTVT.

The V gene is TRBV20-1, the J gene TRBJ1-6. The V gene's germline CDR1 is DFQATT and CDR2 SNEGSKA (reference sequence). The CDR3 has 13 residues. CDR3 amino acids: CSDSGVGNSPLHF.

The rearrangement uses TRBV29-1 and TRBJ1-2; TCRdb's D gene call, TRBD1, goes unchecked for lack of DNA. This CDR3 is built from 12 residues. Germline V gene data show CDR1 as SQVTM and CDR2 as ANQGSEA. This CDR3 reads CSLLDRAGGYTF. Based on the CDR3 plus reference TRBV29-1 and TRBJ1-2, the full variable domain is SAVISQKPSRDICQRGTSLTIQCQVDSQVTMMFWYRQQPGQSLTLIATANQGSEATYESGFVIDKFPISRPNLTFSTLTVSNMSPEDSSIYLCSLLDRAGGYTFGSGTRLTVV.

The chain combines TRBV20-1 with TRBJ2-7; lacking DNA, the TRBD1 call made by TCRdb goes unchecked. The CDR3 consists of 13 residues. Germline V CDR1 and CDR2: DFQATT, SNEGSKA (reference sequence). CDR3 protein: CSAPGQGAYEQYF.

The rearrangement uses TRBV20-1 and TRBJ2-4; the D call from TCRdb, TRBD2, cannot be confirmed without DNA. The CDR3 consists of 16 residues. Germline V gene sequence: CDR1 DFQATT, CDR2 SNEGSKA (reference sequence). The CDR3 loop reads CSATEKRTLAKNIQYF.